This TCR beta chain was documented in a study of T-cell reconstitution after alpha-beta-depleted transplantation in children. Unique molecular identifiers were built into the TCRbeta library. TCRdb analysed the PCR reads with MiXCR anew, one entry per CDR3 protein. The data hold around 600,000 distinct CDR3 sequences, with about 11% observed a single time. There are many counts of this clonotype. There are 12 residues in the CDR3. Germline CDR1 DFQATT, CDR2 SNEGSKA (reference sequence). Here the sequenced sample was PBMCs from the stem cell graft donor, taken from the stem cell graft. The chain combines TRBV20-1 with TRBJ1-6; D remains ambiguous. The sequence was collected from a human donor who donated a stem cell graft to a child with acute myeloid leukemia. The CDR3 nucleotides are TGCAGCGACGGACGGAGTAATTCACCCCTCCACTTT. Its translation is CSDGRSNSPLHF.